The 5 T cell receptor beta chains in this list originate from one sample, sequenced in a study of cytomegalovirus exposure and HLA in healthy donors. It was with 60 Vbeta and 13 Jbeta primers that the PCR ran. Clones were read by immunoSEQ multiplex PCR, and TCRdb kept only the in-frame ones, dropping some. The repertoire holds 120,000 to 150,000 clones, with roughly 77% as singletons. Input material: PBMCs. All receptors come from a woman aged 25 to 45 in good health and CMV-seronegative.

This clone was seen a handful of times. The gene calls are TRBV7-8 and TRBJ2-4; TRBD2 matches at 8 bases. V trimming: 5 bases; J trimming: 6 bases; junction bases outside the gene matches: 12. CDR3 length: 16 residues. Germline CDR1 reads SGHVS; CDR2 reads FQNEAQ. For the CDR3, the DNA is TGTGCCAGCAGCGCCCCCTTTCGGGAGGGCCTAAACATTCAGTACTTC. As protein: CASSAPFREGLNIQYF.

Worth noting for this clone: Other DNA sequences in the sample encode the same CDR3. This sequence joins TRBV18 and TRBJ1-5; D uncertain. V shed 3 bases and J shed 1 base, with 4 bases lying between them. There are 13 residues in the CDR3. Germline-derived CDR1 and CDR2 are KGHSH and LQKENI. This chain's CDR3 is CASSPQSNQPQHF. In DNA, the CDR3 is TGTGCCAGCTCACCGCAGAGCAATCAGCCCCAGCATTTT. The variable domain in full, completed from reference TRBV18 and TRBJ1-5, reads NAGVMQNPRHLVRRRGQEARLRCSPMKGHSHVYWYRQLPEEGLKFMVYLQKENIIDESGMPKERFSAEFPKEGPSILRIQQVVRGDSAAYFCASSPQSNQPQHFGDGTRLSIL.

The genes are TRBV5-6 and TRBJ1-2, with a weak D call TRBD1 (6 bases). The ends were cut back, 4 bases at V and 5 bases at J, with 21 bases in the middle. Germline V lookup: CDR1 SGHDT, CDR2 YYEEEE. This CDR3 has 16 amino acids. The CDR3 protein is CASSPVRLTGTYGYTF. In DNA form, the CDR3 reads TGTGCCAGCAGCCCCGTGAGATTGACGGGGACATATGGCTACACCTTC.

The CDR3 protein is CASSSAQYEAFF. CDR3 coding DNA: TGTGCCAGCAGTTCAGCACAGTATGAAGCTTTCTTT. This rearrangement joins TRBV28 to TRBJ1-1; D remains unclear. Per germline, CDR1 MDHEN and CDR2 SYDVKM. The CDR3 consists of 12 residues. The V gene lost 4 bases and the J gene lost 7 bases, with 10 bases spanning the gap.

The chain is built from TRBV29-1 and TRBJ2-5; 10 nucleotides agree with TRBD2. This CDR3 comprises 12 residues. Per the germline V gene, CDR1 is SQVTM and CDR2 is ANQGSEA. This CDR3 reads CSSGGSKETQYF. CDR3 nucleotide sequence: TGCAGTAGCGGGGGGTCCAAAGAGACCCAGTACTTC. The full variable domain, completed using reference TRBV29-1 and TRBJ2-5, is SAVISQKPSRDICQRGTSLTIQCQVDSQVTMMFWYRQQPGQSLTLIATANQGSEATYESGFVIDKFPISRPNLTFSTLTVSNMSPEDSSIYLCSSGGSKETQYFGPGTRLLVL.